These 19 T cell receptor beta chains were all obtained from the same sample, sequenced in a study of T-cell memory formation after mild COVID-19. TCRdb reprocessed the 5' RACE reads with MiXCR, giving one entry per CDR3 protein. The sample consists of 250,000 to 300,000 distinct CDR3 sequences, around 8% of them appearing once. Sequencing was done on a sample of PBMCs or a T cell subset sorted from them (not recorded which). All receptors come from a young man who had mild COVID-19 (a few samples of this study predate the infection). Cell type and time point are not known.

This clonotype was detected ten times or more. The V gene is TRBV6-5, the J gene TRBJ2-7, with D possibly TRBD1 on 6 matching bases. Trimming removed 6 bases from V and 9 bases from J, with 15 bases in between. Per the germline V gene, CDR1 is MNHEY and CDR2 is SVGAGI. The CDR3 contains 12 residues. The CDR3 region is CASSQQGGVQYV. CDR3 bases: TGTGCCAGCAGCCAACAAGGGGGTGTGCAGTACGTC.

This clonotype was seen only a few times. This sequence joins TRBV10-3 and TRBJ1-2; no reliable D call. The CDR3 is made up of 15 amino acids. Germline-derived CDR1 and CDR2 are ENHRY and SYGVKD. Trimming removed 2 bases from V and 5 bases from J, with 15 bases in between. The CDR3 DNA follows: TGTGCCATCAGTGAGCCGGGGAAAGACACTTATGGCTACACCTTC. Its translation: CAISEPGKDTYGYTF.

This clonotype was seen ten or more times. The rearrangement uses TRBV5-1 and TRBJ1-4; no clear D gene. This CDR3 region has 17 residues. The V end lost 6 bases, the J end lost 8 bases, and 26 bases lay between the germline ends. Looked up from germline, CDR1 is SGHRS and CDR2 is YFSETQ. CDR3 sequence reads: CASTPSSPWEGREKLFF. CDR3 nucleotides: TGCGCCAGCACCCCATCCAGCCCTTGGGAGGGCAGGGAAAAACTGTTTTTT.

This chain connects TRBV7-2 to TRBJ2-5, with 9 bases fitting TRBD1. Germline lookup yields CDR1 SGHTA and CDR2 FQGNSA. The CDR3 contains 15 residues. Trimming cost V 5 bases and J 7 bases; bases outside gene matches: 11. This CDR3 reads CASSPTGTGIGTQYF. The CDR3 bases are TGTGCCAGCAGCCCGACCGGGACAGGGATAGGGACCCAGTACTTC.

This clonotype occurred a few times. V gene TRBV7-2 combines with J gene TRBJ2-4; no reliable D call. CDR1 is SGHTA, CDR2 FQGNSA, per germline. V gave up 7 bases and J gave up 5 bases, with 12 bases separating them. The CDR3 consists of 13 residues. Here the CDR3 reads CASIGHTENIQYF. As DNA, the CDR3 is TGTGCCAGCATCGGTCATACAGAAAACATTCAGTACTTC.

Only a few counts were recorded for this clonotype. The genes are TRBV5-8 and TRBJ2-3; a possible D gene is TRBD1 (6 bases). The CDR3 runs to 15 residues. Between the trimmed V and J ends, which lost 1 base and 0 bases, there was a span of 9 bases. CDR1 is SGHTS, CDR2 YDEGEE, per germline. For the CDR3, the DNA is TGTGCCAGCAGCTTGATGGGGGCTAGCACAGATACGCAGTATTTT. It encodes CASSLMGASTDTQYF.

This clonotype turned up a few times. V and J are TRBV7-9 and TRBJ1-1; maybe TRBD1 (5 bases). The V end was cut by 0 bases, the J end by 4 bases, with 27 bases between. From germline, CDR1 is SEHNR and CDR2 FQNEAQ (reference sequence). CDR3 length: 20 residues. CDR3 protein: CASSLALGHISRAWATEAFF. In DNA, the CDR3 is TGTGCCAGCAGCTTAGCGCTAGGACACATCTCAAGGGCATGGGCCACTGAAGCTTTCTTT. The full variable domain, rest sourced from reference TRBV7-9 and TRBJ1-1, is DTGVSQNPRHKITKRGQNVTFRCDPISEHNRLYWYRQTLGQGPEFLTYFQNEAQLEKSRLLSDRFSAERPKGSFSTLEIQRTEQGDSAMYLCASSLALGHISRAWATEAFFGQGTRLTVV.

The table lists this clonotype with many counts. The rearrangement uses TRBV4-1 and TRBJ2-7; D is unclear. Germline values: CDR1 MGHRA, CDR2 YSYEKL. The CDR3 has 15 amino acids. Deletions cut 0 bases from V and 1 base from J, with 10 bases between. The CDR3 protein is CASSQERAGSYEQYV. CDR3 in DNA: TGCGCCAGCAGCCAAGAAAGGGCAGGATCCTACGAGCAGTACGTC.

This clonotype was seen a handful of times. The rearrangement uses TRBV19 and TRBJ2-7, with D possibly matching TRBD1 (6 bases). CDR1 LNHDA and CDR2 SQIVND come from the germline V gene (reference sequence). The CDR3 has 9 residues. Trimming removed 9 bases at V and 10 bases at J, with 10 bases between. DNA of the CDR3: TGTGCCAGGGGGGACAAACAGTACGTC. Protein: CARGDKQYV.

This clonotype was recorded a few times. The chain recombines TRBV29-1 with TRBJ2-1, with D possibly TRBD2 on 6 matching bases. CDR1 is SQVTM and CDR2 is ANQGSEA in the germline V gene. V lost 3 bases and J 8 bases, leaving 11 bases between the germline ends. The length of the CDR3 is 12 residues. Here the CDR3 reads CSVEERDYEQFF. CDR3 in DNA: TGCAGCGTTGAGGAGAGGGACTATGAGCAGTTCTTC.

The chain has TRBV30 and TRBJ1-1; no clear D gene. Germline lookup yields CDR1 GTSNPN and CDR2 SVGIG (reference sequence). The CDR3 consists of 11 residues. The V and J ends lost 5 bases and 6 bases respectively, with 10 bases between them. CDR3 sequence: CAWVGWAEAFF. CDR3 coding DNA: TGTGCCTGGGTGGGTTGGGCTGAAGCTTTCTTT. The whole variable domain, remainder taken from reference TRBV30 and TRBJ1-1, is SQTIHQWPATLVQPVGSPLSLECTVEGTSNPNLYWYRQAAGRGLQLLFYSVGIGQISSEVPQNLSASRPQDRQFILSSKKLLLSDSGFYLCAWVGWAEAFFGQGTRLTVV.

This clonotype occurred a few times. V and J are TRBV7-2 and TRBJ2-3, with D tentatively TRBD1 or TRBD2 (6 bases each). The CDR3 runs 18 residues. Deletions cut 4 bases from V and 0 bases from J, with 20 bases between. Germline values: CDR1 SGHTA, CDR2 FQGNSA. DNA of the CDR3: TGTGCCAGCAGCTCCCGACACCCGACAGGACTAAGCACAGATACGCAGTATTTT. It codes for CASSSRHPTGLSTDTQYF. Based on the CDR3 plus reference TRBV7-2 and TRBJ2-3, the full variable domain is GAGVSQSPSNKVTEKGKDVELRCDPISGHTALYWYRQSLGQGLEFLIYFQGNSAPDKSGLPSDRFSAERTGGSVSTLTIQRTQQEDSAVYLCASSSRHPTGLSTDTQYFGPGTRLTVL.

This clonotype has more than one count but fewer than ten. The CDR3 protein is CASSFLPATDTQYF. Here the CDR3 DNA reads TGTGCCAGCAGTTTCTTACCAGCCACAGATACGCAGTATTTT. The genes are TRBV6-5 and TRBJ2-3; D uncertain. From germline, CDR1 is MNHEY and CDR2 SVGAGI. The germline V and J ends were trimmed by 4 bases and 2 bases, with 10 bases remaining between them. The length of the CDR3 is 14 residues.

This clonotype was seen a handful of times. The chain combines TRBV7-2 with TRBJ1-3; D ambiguous. Per the germline V gene, CDR1 is SGHTA and CDR2 is FQGNSA. V was shortened by 3 bases and J by 0 bases, with 9 bases between the two germline ends. The CDR3 consists of 15 residues. The chain's CDR3 is CASSLALISGNTIYF. DNA of the CDR3: TGTGCCAGCAGCTTGGCCCTAATCTCTGGAAACACCATATATTTT.

This clonotype was seen a handful of times. The CDR3 spells CSARDALWGETQYF. CDR3 sequence (DNA): TGCAGTGCTAGAGATGCCCTTTGGGGAGAGACCCAGTACTTC. The V gene is TRBV20-1, the J gene TRBJ2-5, with D uncertain. The CDR3 is made up of 14 amino acids. Germline CDR1 and CDR2: DFQATT and SNEGSKA (reference sequence). Trimming shortened V by 0 bases and J by 4 bases, and 12 bases separated the two germline ends.

This clonotype appeared a few times. The chain combines TRBV10-3 with TRBJ1-5; D is possibly TRBD1 (6 bases). V was pared by 8 bases and J by 3 bases, with 11 bases between. Germline V gene lookup returns CDR1 ENHRY and CDR2 SYGVKD. This CDR3 comprises 13 residues. The CDR3 spells CAIGQQVNQPQHF. The CDR3 DNA reads as TGTGCCATCGGACAGCAAGTCAATCAGCCCCAGCATTTT.

Only a few counts were recorded for this clonotype. CDR3 sequence (DNA): TGTGCCAGCAGCCCAACAGGGAACGGGGATCAGCCCCAGCATTTT. Residues: CASSPTGNGDQPQHF. The genes are TRBV9 and TRBJ1-5; D may be TRBD1 (6 bases). V gave up 4 bases and J gave up 5 bases, with 16 bases separating them. The germline V gene encodes CDR1 SGDLS and CDR2 YYNGEE. The CDR3 covers 15 residues. Looking up the rest from reference TRBV9 and TRBJ1-5 gives the full variable domain: DSGVTQTPKHLITATGQRVTLRCSPRSGDLSVYWYQQSLDQGLQFLIQYYNGEERAKGNILERFSAQQFPDLHSELNLSSLELGDSALYFCASSPTGNGDQPQHFGDGTRLSIL.

V usage is TRBV12-3 or TRBV12-4 and J usage is TRBJ2-5; D gene uncertain. CDR3 length: 13 residues. V was pared by 1 base and J by 9 bases, with 12 bases between. The chain's CDR3 is CASSLEGPGPQYF. The CDR3 DNA is TGTGCCAGCAGTTTAGAAGGCCCCGGGCCCCAGTACTTC.

The sample holds a few counts of this clonotype. The chain combines TRBV5-1 with TRBJ2-7, with TRBD1 matching 10 bases. This CDR3 is 14 amino acids long. The germline CDR1 and CDR2 sequences are SGHRS and YFSETQ. V was clipped by 4 bases and J by 3 bases; unmatched bases: 4. CDR3 in amino acids: CASSPGTGVYEQYV. The CDR3 DNA sequence: TGCGCCAGCAGCCCAGGGACAGGGGTCTACGAGCAGTACGTC.